Listed below are T cell receptor beta chains from one sample, sequenced in a study of blood T cell repertoires in COVID-19. Clones were sequenced by immunoSEQ multiplex PCR, and TCRdb holds only the in-frame ones, with some missing. The data contain approximately 260,000 clones, approximately 80% of them singletons. Sequences were obtained from peripheral blood. These TCRs come from a woman aged 80 or over with acute or convalescent COVID-19. CDR3s include the opening cysteine and the closing phenylalanine or tryptophan. Each record gives: V gene, CDR3 protein.

>TRBV3-1/TRBV3-2
CASSQTASGGASRTYNEQFF
>TRBV27
CASSLSGHDGYTF
>TRBV19
CASSMGPPGGNQPQHF
>TRBV6-6
CASSYSQGANYGYTF
>TRBV18
CASSPSQGVSGNTIYF
>TRBV28
CASSLVTGPLNDYVVQRGQYF
>TRBV7-6
CASSVGQGRRDEQFF
>TRBV6-5
CASSYRQGYEQYF
>TRBV7-9
CASSPDTGNEQFF
>TRBV2
CASSEDSTLAKNIQYF
>TRBV7-9
CASSEAGGALEQFF
>TRBV4-1
CASSQVALAASLVEQFF
>TRBV19
CASSRTTGDGYTF
>TRBV2
CASTVRVTEAFF
>TRBV28
CASGTRQGRNSPLHF
>TRBV18
CASSPGREGQPQHF
>TRBV30
CAWSTGSLYEQYF
>TRBV5-1
CASSPGTINNEQFF
>TRBV6-1
CASSETGASSGNTIYF
>TRBV25-1
CASSPPDRGYNEQFF
>TRBV9
CASSVGERGGSGLALNEQFF
>TRBV4-2
CASSHPPGGTSGGYEQFF
>TRBV12-3/TRBV12-4
CASSPLGGYEQYF
>TRBV18
CASSPTSGLGNTIYF
>TRBV24-1
CATSDPGPAGGPGDTQYF
>TRBV10-2
CASSLLAVPYNEQFF
>TRBV7-9
CASSSTGGPTEAFF
>TRBV19
CASSIARDRAEKLFF
>TRBV5-1
CASSWTSGGNNEQFF
>TRBV5-1
CASSLEPGGGYTF
>TRBV18
CASSPGQGTDQPQHF
>TRBV7-2
CASRPIQGAEAFF
>TRBV6-6
CATRTGDYGYTF
>TRBV3-1/TRBV3-2
CASSQEVGVGTEAFF
>TRBV28
CASTSAGTDTQYF
>TRBV2
CASSELGPPQETQYF
>TRBV2
CASSEQSGYSNQPQHF
>TRBV20-1
CSAQGNEQFF
>TRBV6-6
CASSSRDNYEQYF
>TRBV28
CASSLRWEETEAFF
>TRBV10-2
CASSESAGGRYEQYF
>TRBV18
CASSPVTGEGNTIYF
>TRBV5-1
CASQTGDSYNEQFF
>TRBV2
CASSDPQRGGLRTDTQYF
>TRBV5-5
CASSLVQANSPLHF
>TRBV3-1/TRBV3-2
CASSFGGGNTIYF
>TRBV5-4
CASSSTAATNEKLFF
>TRBV27
CASSNRGGTEAFF
>TRBV5-1
CASSLGDIGQPQHF
>TRBV5-1
CASSLLPGLASNEQFF
>TRBV3-1/TRBV3-2
CASSQGTGGVSYEQYF
>TRBV9
CASSVGLAGGTYYTDTQYF